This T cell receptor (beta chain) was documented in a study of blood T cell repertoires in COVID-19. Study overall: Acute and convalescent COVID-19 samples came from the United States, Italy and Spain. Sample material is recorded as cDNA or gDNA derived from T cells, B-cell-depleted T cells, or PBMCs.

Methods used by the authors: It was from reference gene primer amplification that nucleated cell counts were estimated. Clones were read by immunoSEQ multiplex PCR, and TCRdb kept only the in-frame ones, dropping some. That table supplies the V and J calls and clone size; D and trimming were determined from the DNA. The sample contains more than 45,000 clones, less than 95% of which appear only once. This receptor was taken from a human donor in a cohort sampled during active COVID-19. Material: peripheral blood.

The CDR3 sequence: CASGGGRYSYEQYF. CDR3 nucleotides: TGTGCCAGCGGGGGGGGAAGGTATTCCTACGAGCAGTACTTC. This rearrangement joins TRBV27 to TRBJ2-7; 7 nucleotides match TRBD2. V was pared by 8 bases and J by 1 base, with 8 bases of the junction left unmatched. Germline CDR1 and CDR2: MNHEY and SMNVEV (reference sequence). The CDR3 is 14 amino acids.